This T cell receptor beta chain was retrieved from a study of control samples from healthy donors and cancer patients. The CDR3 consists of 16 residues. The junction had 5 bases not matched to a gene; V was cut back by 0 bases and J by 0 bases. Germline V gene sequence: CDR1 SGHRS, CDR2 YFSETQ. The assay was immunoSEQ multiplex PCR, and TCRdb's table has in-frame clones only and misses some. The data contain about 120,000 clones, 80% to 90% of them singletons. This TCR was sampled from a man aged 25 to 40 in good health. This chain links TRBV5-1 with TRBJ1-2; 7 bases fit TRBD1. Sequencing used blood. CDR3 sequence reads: CASSLGRDRANYGYTF. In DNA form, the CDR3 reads TGCGCCAGCAGCTTGGGCAGGGACAGAGCTAACTATGGCTACACCTTC.